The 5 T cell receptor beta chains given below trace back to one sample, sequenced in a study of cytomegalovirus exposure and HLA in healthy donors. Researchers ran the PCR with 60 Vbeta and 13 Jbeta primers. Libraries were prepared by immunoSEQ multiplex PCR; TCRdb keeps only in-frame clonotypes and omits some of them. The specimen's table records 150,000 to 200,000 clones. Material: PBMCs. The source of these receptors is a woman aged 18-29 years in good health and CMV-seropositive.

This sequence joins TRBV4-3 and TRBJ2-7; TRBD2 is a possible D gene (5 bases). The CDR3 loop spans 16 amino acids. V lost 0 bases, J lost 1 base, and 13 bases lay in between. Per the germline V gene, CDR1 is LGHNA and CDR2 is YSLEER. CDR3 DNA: TGCGCCAGCAGCCAAGATTGGGAGACGGGGTCCTACGAGCAGTACTTC. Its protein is CASSQDWETGSYEQYF.

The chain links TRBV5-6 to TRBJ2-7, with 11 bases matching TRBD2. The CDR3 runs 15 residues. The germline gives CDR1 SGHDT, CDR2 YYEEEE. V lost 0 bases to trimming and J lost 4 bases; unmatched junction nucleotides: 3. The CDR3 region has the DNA TGTGCCAGCAGCTTGGGCGGGACTAGCGGTTACGAGCAGTACTTC. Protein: CASSLGGTSGYEQYF.

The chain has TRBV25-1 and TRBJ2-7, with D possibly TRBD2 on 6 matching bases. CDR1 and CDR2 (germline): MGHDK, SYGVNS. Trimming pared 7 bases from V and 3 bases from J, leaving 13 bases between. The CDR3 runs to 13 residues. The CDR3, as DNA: TGTGCCAGCAAGGACGGGAGCTTCTACGAGCAGTACTTC. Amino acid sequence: CASKDGSFYEQYF.

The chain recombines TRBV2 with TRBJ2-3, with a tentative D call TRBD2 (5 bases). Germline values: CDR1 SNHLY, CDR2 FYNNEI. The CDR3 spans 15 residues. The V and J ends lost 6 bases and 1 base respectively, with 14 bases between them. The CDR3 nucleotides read TGTGCCAGCAGGTCCCTCCCAGCGGGCACAGATACGCAGTATTTT. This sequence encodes CASRSLPAGTDTQYF.

CDR3 in amino acids: CASSSRPVSGELFF. The CDR3 DNA follows: TGTGCCAGCAGCTCACGCCCAGTTTCCGGGGAGCTGTTTTTT. The V and J genes are TRBV7-8 and TRBJ2-2; D unresolved. Germline lookup yields CDR1 SGHVS and CDR2 FQNEAQ. The V gene lost 4 bases and the J gene lost 6 bases, with 12 bases spanning the gap. The CDR3 consists of 14 residues.